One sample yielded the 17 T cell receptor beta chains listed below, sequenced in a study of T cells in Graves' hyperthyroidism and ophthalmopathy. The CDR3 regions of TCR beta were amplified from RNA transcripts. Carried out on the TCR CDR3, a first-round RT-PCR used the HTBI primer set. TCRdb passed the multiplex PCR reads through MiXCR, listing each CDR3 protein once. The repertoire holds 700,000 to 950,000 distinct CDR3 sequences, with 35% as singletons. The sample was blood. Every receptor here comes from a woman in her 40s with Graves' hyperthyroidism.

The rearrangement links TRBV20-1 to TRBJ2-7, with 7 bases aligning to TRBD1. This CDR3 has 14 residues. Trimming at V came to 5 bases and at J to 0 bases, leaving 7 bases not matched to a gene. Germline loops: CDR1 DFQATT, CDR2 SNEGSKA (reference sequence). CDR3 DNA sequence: TGCAGTGCTCCGGCAGGGGGTAGCTCCTACGAGCAGTACTTC. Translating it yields CSAPAGGSSYEQYF.

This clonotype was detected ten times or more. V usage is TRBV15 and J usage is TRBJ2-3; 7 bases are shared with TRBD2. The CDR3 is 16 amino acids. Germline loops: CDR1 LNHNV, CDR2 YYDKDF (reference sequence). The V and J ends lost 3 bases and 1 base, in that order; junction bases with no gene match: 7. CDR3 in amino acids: CATSSMRESGTDTQYF. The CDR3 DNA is TGTGCCACCAGCAGTATGCGGGAGAGCGGCACAGATACGCAGTATTTT. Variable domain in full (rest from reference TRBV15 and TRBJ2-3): DAMVIQNPRYQVTQFGKPVTLSCSQTLNHNVMYWYQQKSSQAPKLLFHYYDKDFNNEADTPDNFQSRRPNTSFCFLDIRSPGLGDTAMYLCATSSMRESGTDTQYFGPGTRLTVL.

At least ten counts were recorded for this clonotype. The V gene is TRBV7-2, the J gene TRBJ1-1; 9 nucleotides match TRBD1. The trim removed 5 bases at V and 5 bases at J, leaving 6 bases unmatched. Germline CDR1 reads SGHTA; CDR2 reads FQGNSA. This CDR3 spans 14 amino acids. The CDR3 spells CASSPGTGWTEAFF. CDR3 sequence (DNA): TGTGCCAGCAGCCCCGGGACAGGGTGGACTGAAGCTTTCTTT.

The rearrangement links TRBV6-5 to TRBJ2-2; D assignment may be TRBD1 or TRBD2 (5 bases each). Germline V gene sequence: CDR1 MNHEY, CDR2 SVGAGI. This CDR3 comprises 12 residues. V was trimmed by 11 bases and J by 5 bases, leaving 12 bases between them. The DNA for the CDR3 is TGTGCCGGGGGACCAGGGACCGGGGAGCTGTTTTTT. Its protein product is CAGGPGTGELFF.

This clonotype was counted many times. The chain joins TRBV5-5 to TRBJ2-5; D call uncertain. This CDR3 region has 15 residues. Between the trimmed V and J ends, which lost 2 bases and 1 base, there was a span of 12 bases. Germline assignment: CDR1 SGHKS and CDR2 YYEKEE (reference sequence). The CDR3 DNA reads TGTGCCAGCAGCTTAACGGCGGTACTCCAAGAGACCCAGTACTTC. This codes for CASSLTAVLQETQYF. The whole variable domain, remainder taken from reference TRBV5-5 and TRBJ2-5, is DAGVTQSPTHLIKTRGQQVTLRCSPISGHKSVSWYQQVLGQGPQFIFQYYEKEERGRGNFPDRFSARQFPNYSSELNVNALLLGDSALYLCASSLTAVLQETQYFGPGTRLLVL.

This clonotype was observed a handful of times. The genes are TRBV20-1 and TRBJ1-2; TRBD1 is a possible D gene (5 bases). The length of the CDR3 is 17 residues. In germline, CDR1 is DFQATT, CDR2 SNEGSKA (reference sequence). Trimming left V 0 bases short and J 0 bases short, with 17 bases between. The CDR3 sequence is CSARDSGAPQPNYGYTF. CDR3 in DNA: TGCAGTGCTAGAGATAGCGGGGCCCCTCAACCTAACTATGGCTACACCTTC.

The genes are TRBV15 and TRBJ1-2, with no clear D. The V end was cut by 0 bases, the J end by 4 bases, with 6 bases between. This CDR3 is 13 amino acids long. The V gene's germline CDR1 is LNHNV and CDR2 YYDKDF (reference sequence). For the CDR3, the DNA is TGTGCCACCAGCAGAGACGTTACCTATGGCTACACCTTC. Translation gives CATSRDVTYGYTF.

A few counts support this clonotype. The CDR3 DNA follows: TGTGCCAGCAGTTTAGTGGGAAGATGGGACAGCAATCAGCCCCAGCATTTT. This encodes CASSLVGRWDSNQPQHF. The J gene is TRBJ1-5, the V gene TRBV12-3 or TRBV12-4; tentative D call: TRBD1 (5 bases). The CDR3 covers 17 residues. V was pared by 1 base and J by 1 base, with 14 bases between.

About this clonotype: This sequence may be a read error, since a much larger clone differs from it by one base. The CDR3 is CASRLDAGIGEAQYF. The CDR3 bases are TGTGCCAGCAGGCTAGACGCAGGGATCGGGGAGGCCCAGTACTTC. J is TRBJ2-5 and V is TRBV6-1; possible D gene TRBD2, 6 bases. V was trimmed by 6 bases and J by 9 bases, leaving 23 bases between them. Germline CDR1 and CDR2: MNHNS and SASEGT. This CDR3 is 15 amino acids long.

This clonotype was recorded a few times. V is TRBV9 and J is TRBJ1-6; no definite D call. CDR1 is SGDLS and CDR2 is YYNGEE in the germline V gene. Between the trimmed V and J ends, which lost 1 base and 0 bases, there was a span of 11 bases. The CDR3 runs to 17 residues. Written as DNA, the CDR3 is TGTGCCAGCAGCGTATGGTCAGCGATCTCCTATAATTCACCCCTCCACTTT. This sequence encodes CASSVWSAISYNSPLHF.

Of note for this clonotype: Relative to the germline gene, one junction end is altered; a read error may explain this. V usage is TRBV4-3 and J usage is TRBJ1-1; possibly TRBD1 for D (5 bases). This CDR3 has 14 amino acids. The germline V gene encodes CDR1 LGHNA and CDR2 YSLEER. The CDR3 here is CAGSQDRGYTEAFF. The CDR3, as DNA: TGCGCCGGCAGCCAGGATAGGGGTTACACTGAAGCTTTCTTT.

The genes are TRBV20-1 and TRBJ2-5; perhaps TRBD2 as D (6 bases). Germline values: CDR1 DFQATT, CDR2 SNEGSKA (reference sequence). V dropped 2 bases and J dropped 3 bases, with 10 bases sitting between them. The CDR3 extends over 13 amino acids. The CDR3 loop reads CSARLGGKETQYF. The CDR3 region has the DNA TGCAGTGCTAGACTAGGAGGGAAAGAGACCCAGTACTTC.

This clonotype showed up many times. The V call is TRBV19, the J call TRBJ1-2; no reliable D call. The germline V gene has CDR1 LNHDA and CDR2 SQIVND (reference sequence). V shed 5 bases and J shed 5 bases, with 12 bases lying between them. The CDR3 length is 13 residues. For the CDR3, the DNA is TGTGCCAGTAGTCGCCGATTGTGGTATGGCTACACCTTC. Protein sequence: CASSRRLWYGYTF. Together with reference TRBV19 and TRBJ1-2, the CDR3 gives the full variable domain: DGGITQSPKYLFRKEGQNVTLSCEQNLNHDAMYWYRQDPGQGLRLIYYSQIVNDFQKGDIAEGYSVSREKKESFPLTVTSAQKNPTAFYLCASSRRLWYGYTFGSGTRLTVV.

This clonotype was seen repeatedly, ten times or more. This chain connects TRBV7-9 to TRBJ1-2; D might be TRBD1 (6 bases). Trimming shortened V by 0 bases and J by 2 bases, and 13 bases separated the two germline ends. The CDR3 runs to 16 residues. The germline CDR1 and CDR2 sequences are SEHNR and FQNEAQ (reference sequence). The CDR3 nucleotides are TGTGCCAGCAGCTTAGCGGAGACAGGTCGAAACTATGGCTACACCTTC. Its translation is CASSLAETGRNYGYTF. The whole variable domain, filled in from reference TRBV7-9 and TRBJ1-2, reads DTGVSQNPRHKITKRGQNVTFRCDPISEHNRLYWYRQTLGQGPEFLTYFQNEAQLEKSRLLSDRFSAERPKGSFSTLEIQRTEQGDSAMYLCASSLAETGRNYGYTFGSGTRLTVV.

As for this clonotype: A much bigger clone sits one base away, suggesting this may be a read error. The CDR3 region is CSAPDDSGNTTYF. CDR3 bases: TGCAGTGCGCCAGACGACTCTGGAAACACCACATATTTT. This chain joins TRBV20-1 and TRBJ1-3; no clear D gene. Germline-derived CDR1 and CDR2 are DFQATT and SNEGSKA (reference sequence). The CDR3 totals 13 residues.

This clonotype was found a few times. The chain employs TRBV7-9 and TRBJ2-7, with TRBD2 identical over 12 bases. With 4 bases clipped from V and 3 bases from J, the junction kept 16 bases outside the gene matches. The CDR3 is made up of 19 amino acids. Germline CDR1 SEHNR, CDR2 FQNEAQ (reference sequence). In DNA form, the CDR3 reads TGTGCCAGCAGCTCAAACCTAGCGGGAGGGCCCCACTACTACTACGAGCAGTACTTC. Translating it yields CASSSNLAGGPHYYYEQYF. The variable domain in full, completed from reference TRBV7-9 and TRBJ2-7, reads DTGVSQNPRHKITKRGQNVTFRCDPISEHNRLYWYRQTLGQGPEFLTYFQNEAQLEKSRLLSDRFSAERPKGSFSTLEIQRTEQGDSAMYLCASSSNLAGGPHYYYEQYFGPGTRLTVT.

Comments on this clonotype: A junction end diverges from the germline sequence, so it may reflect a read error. The CDR3 DNA follows: TGTGCCAGCAGTTACTCGACCAGGCGAGGAGTCTTC. This encodes CASSYSTRRGVF. V is TRBV6-5 and J is TRBJ1-2; no clear D gene. The germline gives CDR1 MNHEY, CDR2 SVGAGI. The CDR3 has 12 amino acids.